This T cell receptor (beta chain) was found in a study of shared clonotypes between healthy human individuals. Overall study findings and caveats: Compared with clonotypes that all four donors shared, non-shared clonotypes had lower generation probabilities. Richness estimates generally favored naive over memory subsets.

In the case of this clone: Its specificity is not known.

The method was immunoSEQ multiplex PCR; TCRdb's version includes in-frame clones alone and lacks a portion of them. This sample yields around 2.5 million clones, of which roughly 93% are seen a single time; about 0.38% belongs to the top ten. Among the donors, all were Caucasian adults who lived in Nashville, Tennessee. Sample: naive CD4+ T cells from PBMCs. Subset defined: CD45RA+ positively selected. This receptor was taken from a man between 18 and 35 years old in good health. Some clones in this sample may be carry-over from other donors' samples.

CDR3 DNA: TGCAGCGTTGAAAGGCGGTTCAACACTGAAGCTTTCTTT. It yields the protein CSVERRFNTEAFF. The gene calls are TRBV29-1 and TRBJ1-1; D not resolved. The CDR3 loop spans 13 amino acids. Germline CDR1 is SQVTM and CDR2 is ANQGSEA. V lost 2 bases, J lost 2 bases, and 9 bases lay in between.